This T cell receptor (beta chain) was captured in a study of blood T cells in healthy people across ages. The V and J ends lost 6 bases and 4 bases, in that order; junction bases with no gene match: 8. The CDR3 is 14 amino acids. Germline values: CDR1 MNHEY, CDR2 SVGEGT. Isolation recovered at least 6.5 million PBMCs from every sample. RNA extraction gave at least 6 micrograms of total RNA per sample. Alongside a J-beta primer mix, a sample-barcoded 5' primer served in a second PCR lasting about 7 to 12 cycles. In TCRdb, the 5' RACE reads were re-called with MiXCR into one record per CDR3 protein. Of approximately 1,000,000 distinct CDR3 sequences in the sample, 30% to 40% are singletons; the top ten hold about an eighth.

Material: blood. This rearrangement joins TRBV6-2 or TRBV6-3 to TRBJ2-5, with 7 positions matching TRBD2. This sequence originates from a man between 18 and 29 years old in good health. Here the CDR3 reads CASSAAGSGETQYF. CDR3 nucleotides: TGTGCCAGCAGCGCAGCGGGGAGTGGAGAGACCCAGTACTTC.